This T cell receptor beta chain was observed in a study of graft-versus-host responses after intestinal transplantation. The overall study: Every recipient underwent anti-thymocyte globulin induction, then tacrolimus and steroids for two to four years. General observations from the study: In recipient marrow, GvH clones were found, and some appeared first in ileum or blood. Early post-transplant declines in HvG were associated with peak levels of circulating GvH clones. Graft-versus-host to host-versus-graft clonal ratios in allografts were high in patients with graft-donor T cell macrochimerism.

Profiling relied on immunoSEQ multiplex PCR, and the TCRdb table lists in-frame clones only, not all of them. The sample consists of about 120,000 clones, about 95% of them appearing once. As concerns this clone: The antigen is unknown.

The CDR3 contains 16 residues. The V gene's germline CDR1 is MDHEN and CDR2 SYDVKM. The J segment lost 7 bases and the V segment lost 2 bases, leaving 11 bases of the junction unmatched. The starting material was unstimulated CD8+ T cells sorted from spleen or lymph node cells, obtained before intestinal transplant. This chain links TRBV28 with TRBJ1-5; 7 nucleotides agree with TRBD1. The clonotype originates from a human donor who received an intestinal transplant. CDR3 sequence reads: CASSLGEGQKVQPQHF. The CDR3, as DNA: TGTGCCAGCAGTTTAGGAGAGGGACAGAAGGTCCAGCCCCAGCATTTT.